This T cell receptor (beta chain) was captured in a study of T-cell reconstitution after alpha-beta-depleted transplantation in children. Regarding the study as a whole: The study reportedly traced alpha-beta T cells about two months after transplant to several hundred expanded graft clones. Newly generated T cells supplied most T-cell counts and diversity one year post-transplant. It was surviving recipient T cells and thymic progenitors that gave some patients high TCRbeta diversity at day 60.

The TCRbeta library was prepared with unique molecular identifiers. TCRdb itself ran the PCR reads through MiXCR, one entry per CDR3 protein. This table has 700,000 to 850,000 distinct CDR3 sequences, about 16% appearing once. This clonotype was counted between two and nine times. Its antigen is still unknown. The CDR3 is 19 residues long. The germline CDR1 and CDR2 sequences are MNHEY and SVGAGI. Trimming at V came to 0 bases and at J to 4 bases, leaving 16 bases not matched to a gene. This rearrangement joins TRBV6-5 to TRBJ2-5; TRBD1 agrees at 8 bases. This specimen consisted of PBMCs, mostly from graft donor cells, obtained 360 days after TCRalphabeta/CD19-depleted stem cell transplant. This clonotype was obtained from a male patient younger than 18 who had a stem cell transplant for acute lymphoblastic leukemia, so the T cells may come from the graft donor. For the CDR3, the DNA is TGTGCCAGCAGTTACTCGTTGGGACAGGTTCGGACCCGCGGAGAGACCCAGTACTTC. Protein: CASSYSLGQVRTRGETQYF.